One sample yielded the 30 T cell receptor beta chains listed below, sequenced in a study of cytomegalovirus exposure and HLA in healthy donors. Amplification used 60 Vbeta primers and 13 Jbeta primers. Repertoires were generated with immunoSEQ multiplex PCR, while TCRdb's copy carries only in-frame clones and drops some. Among some 180,000 clones listed, 75% to 85% were seen once. The sample was PBMCs. These receptors were collected from a man aged 18 to 29 in good health and CMV-seronegative.

The chain employs TRBV5-1 and TRBJ2-6, with D possibly TRBD2 on 6 matching bases. Deletions cut 4 bases from V and 6 bases from J, with 14 bases between. Germline loops: CDR1 SGHRS, CDR2 YFSETQ. The CDR3 contains 15 residues. In DNA form, the CDR3 reads TGCGCCAGCAGCGCGGAGGGAAGCGCGGCCAACGTCCTGACTTTC. It translates to CASSAEGSAANVLTF.

The J gene is TRBJ1-5, the V gene TRBV30, with TRBD1 matching over 7 bases. The germline gives CDR1 GTSNPN, CDR2 SVGIG (reference sequence). The V and J ends lost 5 bases and 2 bases, in that order; junction bases with no gene match: 3. There are 13 residues in the CDR3. The CDR3 DNA is TGTGCCTGGTGCGGACAGGGCAATCAGCCCCAGCATTTT. As protein: CAWCGQGNQPQHF. Full variable domain (missing parts from reference TRBV30 and TRBJ1-5): SQTIHQWPATLVQPVGSPLSLECTVEGTSNPNLYWYRQAAGRGLQLLFYSVGIGQISSEVPQNLSASRPQDRQFILSSKKLLLSDSGFYLCAWCGQGNQPQHFGDGTRLSIL.

In its sample, this clone was seen a few times. V and J are TRBV6-1 and TRBJ2-1; maybe TRBD2 (6 bases). V was shortened by 6 bases and J by 2 bases, with 14 bases between the two germline ends. Germline V CDR1 and CDR2: MNHNS, SASEGT. The CDR3 loop spans 15 amino acids. In nucleotides, the CDR3 is TGTGCCAGCAGGGCCCGGGACTCCGCCTACAATGAGCAGTTCTTC. Its protein is CASRARDSAYNEQFF.

The chain combines TRBV11-3 with TRBJ2-1; TRBD2 matches at 8 bases. The CDR3 is 15 residues long. Losses at the gene ends were 5 bases for V and 4 bases for J; bases not matched to a gene: 7. The germline V gene has CDR1 SGHNT and CDR2 YENEEA. CDR3 nucleotide sequence: TGTGCCAGCAGCACCTTCGGGAGGGAGTACAATGAGCAGTTCTTC. Its translation is CASSTFGREYNEQFF.

The CDR3 spells CASSLAGVYGYTF. The CDR3, as DNA: TGTGCCAGCAGCTTAGCAGGGGTCTATGGCTACACCTTC. The genes are TRBV7-8 and TRBJ1-2, with TRBD1 as a possible D gene (5 bases). This CDR3 has 13 amino acids. Trimming stripped 0 bases from V and 4 bases from J, with 6 bases between. The V gene's germline CDR1 is SGHVS and CDR2 FQNEAQ.

This clone was seen a few times. This chain links TRBV29-1 with TRBJ1-1; weak D call: TRBD1 (6 bases). V lost 6 bases, J lost 11 bases, and 16 bases lay in between. The germline gives CDR1 SQVTM, CDR2 ANQGSEA. The CDR3 loop spans 11 amino acids. CDR3 in amino acids: CSVNQGRGAFF. CDR3 in DNA: TGCAGCGTGAACCAGGGGAGGGGGGCTTTCTTT. The complete variable domain, with remaining parts taken from reference TRBV29-1 and TRBJ1-1, reads SAVISQKPSRDICQRGTSLTIQCQVDSQVTMMFWYRQQPGQSLTLIATANQGSEATYESGFVIDKFPISRPNLTFSTLTVSNMSPEDSSIYLCSVNQGRGAFFGQGTRLTVV.

J is TRBJ2-7 and V is TRBV6-6; perhaps TRBD1 as D (5 bases). V lost 5 bases, J lost 7 bases, and 9 bases lay in between. The CDR3 length is 11 residues. CDR1 and CDR2 (germline): MNHNY, SVGAGI (reference sequence). The chain's CDR3 is CASSLRQEQYF. DNA of the CDR3: TGTGCCAGCAGTCTCAGACAGGAGCAGTACTTC.

This clone was seen a single time. The gene calls are TRBV6-4 and TRBJ1-5; 8 bases are a match to TRBD1. V lost 6 bases, J lost 1 base, and 5 bases stayed unmatched. CDR1 is MRHNA, CDR2 SNTAGT, per germline. The CDR3 runs to 15 residues. CDR3 sequence reads: CASRKRTGSNQPQHF. In nucleotides, the CDR3 is TGTGCCAGCAGGAAAAGGACAGGGAGCAATCAGCCCCAGCATTTT.

The chain has TRBV27 and TRBJ1-2; D not resolved. The CDR3 loop spans 14 amino acids. Looked up from germline, CDR1 is MNHEY and CDR2 is SMNVEV (reference sequence). V lost 4 bases and J lost 5, with 14 bases in between. The chain's CDR3 is CASSSAGVGYGYTF. Here the CDR3 DNA reads TGTGCCAGCAGTTCAGCCGGGGTGGGGTATGGCTACACCTTC.

V usage is TRBV30 and J usage is TRBJ2-5; D gene uncertain. V was clipped by 1 base and J by 6 bases, with 12 bases between them. This CDR3 region has 13 residues. From germline, CDR1 is GTSNPN and CDR2 SVGIG (reference sequence). This chain's CDR3 is CAWSGTQVKTQYF. The CDR3 nucleotides are TGTGCCTGGAGTGGAACTCAAGTGAAGACCCAGTACTTC.

The genes are TRBV27 and TRBJ2-6; 8 bases map to TRBD2. V was clipped by 5 bases and J by 4 bases; unmatched bases: 4. The CDR3 is 15 residues long. Germline values: CDR1 MNHEY, CDR2 SMNVEV (reference sequence). CDR3 nucleotides: TGTGCCAGCAGTGCGGGGGGTGCAGGGGCCAACGTCCTGACTTTC. Protein: CASSAGGAGANVLTF.

The chain is built from TRBV9 and TRBJ2-3; D ambiguous. This CDR3 comprises 14 residues. In germline, CDR1 is SGDLS, CDR2 YYNGEE. Trimming shortened V by 2 bases and J by 5 bases, and 12 bases separated the two germline ends. CDR3 region: CASSVGHTLDTQYF. The DNA of the CDR3 is TGTGCCAGCAGCGTGGGCCATACGCTAGATACGCAGTATTTT.

The rearrangement joins TRBV10-3 to TRBJ1-5, with TRBD1 matching over 9 bases. J was trimmed by 6 bases and V by 5 bases; bases with no gene match: 5. The CDR3 runs 14 residues. Germline CDR1 ENHRY, CDR2 SYGVKD. DNA for the CDR3: TGTGCCATCAGTAACACAGGGGGCATTCAGCCCCAGCATTTT. Amino acid sequence: CAISNTGGIQPQHF.

The rearrangement uses TRBV27 and TRBJ2-7, with 7 nucleotides matching TRBD2. V lost 6 bases, J lost 7 bases, and 9 bases stayed unmatched. The CDR3 is 13 residues long. Germline-derived CDR1 and CDR2 are MNHEY and SMNVEV (reference sequence). The CDR3, as DNA: TGTGCCAGCAGCTTACGGGGGGACTTGGAGCAGTACTTC. Amino acid sequence: CASSLRGDLEQYF.

V usage is TRBV6-1 and J usage is TRBJ1-5, with a tentative D call TRBD1 (6 bases). The CDR3 consists of 14 residues. Per the germline V gene, CDR1 is MNHNS and CDR2 is SASEGT. The V end was cut by 3 bases, the J end by 4 bases, with 10 bases between. CDR3 in amino acids: CASSDWGRNQPQHF. The CDR3 region has the DNA TGTGCCAGCAGTGATTGGGGGCGTAATCAGCCCCAGCATTTT.

The V call is TRBV5-4, the J call TRBJ2-7; the match to TRBD2 covers 7 bases. Trimming took 4 bases from V and 12 from J; bases not matched to a gene: 10. This CDR3 comprises 12 residues. In germline, CDR1 is SGHNT, CDR2 YYREEE (reference sequence). CDR3 nucleotide sequence: TGTGCCAGCAGCGTGCCTAGCGGAGCGGTGTACTTC. It encodes CASSVPSGAVYF.

This clone was seen a handful of times. The V and J genes are TRBV4-2 and TRBJ2-7, with TRBD1 as a possible D gene (5 bases). The CDR3 extends over 13 amino acids. Trimming stripped 2 bases from V and 3 bases from J, with 8 bases between. Germline lookup yields CDR1 LGHNA and CDR2 YNFKEQ. The CDR3: CASSQQTGYEQYF. As DNA, the CDR3 is TGTGCCAGCAGCCAACAAACAGGCTACGAGCAGTACTTC.

The chain employs TRBV19 and TRBJ2-1; 8 bases map to TRBD1. With V trimmed by 6 bases and J by 6 bases, 4 bases remained unmatched. Germline assignment: CDR1 LNHDA and CDR2 SQIVND (reference sequence). This CDR3 spans 13 amino acids. In DNA, the CDR3 is TGTGCCAGTAGCCGCAGGGGGCTCAATGAGCAGTTCTTC. Translating it yields CASSRRGLNEQFF.

The rearrangement links TRBV2 to TRBJ1-1; D remains ambiguous. The germline CDR1 and CDR2 sequences are SNHLY and FYNNEI. Trimming stripped 7 bases from V and 6 bases from J, with 15 bases between. CDR3 length: 13 residues. The CDR3 is CASMIGVLAEAFF. The DNA for the CDR3 is TGTGCCAGCATGATCGGGGTATTAGCTGAAGCTTTCTTT.

J is TRBJ2-3 and V is TRBV6-1, with 8 bases that match TRBD1. Germline loops: CDR1 MNHNS, CDR2 SASEGT. Trimming took 5 bases from V and 0 from J; bases not matched to a gene: 4. The CDR3 spans 15 residues. CDR3 nucleotides: TGTGCCAGCAGTTCTCGGGACAGGAGCACAGATACGCAGTATTTT. Translating gives CASSSRDRSTDTQYF.

The sample holds one count of this clone. The chain uses TRBV14 and TRBJ2-7; tentative D call: TRBD2 (6 bases). This CDR3 is 16 amino acids long. In germline, CDR1 is SGHDN, CDR2 FVKESK. V was clipped by 6 bases and J by 4 bases, with 22 bases between them. The CDR3 protein is CASRKLGTPDRYEQYF. The DNA for the CDR3 is TGTGCCAGCAGGAAACTCGGGACTCCTGATAGGTACGAGCAGTACTTC.

This chain's CDR3 is CASSQEHRPANYGYTF. The CDR3 DNA reads TGCGCCAGCAGCCAGGAGCACAGGCCAGCTAACTATGGCTACACCTTC. The chain carries TRBV4-3 and TRBJ1-2; D may be TRBD1 (5 bases). This CDR3 contains 16 residues. Germline CDR1 LGHNA, CDR2 YSLEER. Deletions cut 3 bases from V and 0 bases from J, with 14 bases between.

V is TRBV19 and J is TRBJ1-5, with no clear D. Germline lookup yields CDR1 LNHDA and CDR2 SQIVND (reference sequence). V shed 7 bases and J shed 7 bases, with 8 bases lying between them. CDR3 size: 11 residues. The CDR3 sequence is CASTWRQPQHF. CDR3 coding DNA: TGTGCCAGTACCTGGAGGCAGCCCCAGCATTTT.

The chain joins TRBV5-1 to TRBJ2-1; 8 bases align to TRBD2. Germline loops: CDR1 SGHRS, CDR2 YFSETQ. Trimming at V came to 2 bases and at J to 2 bases, leaving 3 bases not matched to a gene. This CDR3 has 15 residues. CDR3 coding DNA: TGCGCCAGCAGCTTTAGCGGGGTAACCTACAATGAGCAGTTCTTC. It yields the protein CASSFSGVTYNEQFF.

To note about this clone: An end of the junction differs from the germline gene, which may be a read error. The V gene is TRBV7-7, the J gene TRBJ2-1; 8 bases fit TRBD2. This CDR3 has 16 amino acids. Germline V gene lookup returns CDR1 SSHAT and CDR2 FNYEAQ (reference sequence). The DNA of the CDR3 is TGTGCTAGCAGCTTAGCCCTAGCGGGCAGTGGGAATGAGCAGTTCTTC. Amino acid sequence: CASSLALAGSGNEQFF.

The chain recombines TRBV5-1 with TRBJ2-3; D is possibly TRBD2 (6 bases). The CDR3 is 14 residues long. Germline V CDR1 and CDR2: SGHRS, YFSETQ. V lost 2 bases to trimming and J lost 2 bases, with 9 bases between them. CDR3 residues: CASSFRGTTDTQYF. In nucleotides, the CDR3 is TGCGCCAGCAGCTTTCGCGGGACCACAGATACGCAGTATTTT.

The table lists this clone with a count of one. The genes are TRBV11-2 and TRBJ1-1; 12 bases agree with TRBD1. The CDR3 is 15 amino acids. Germline V lookup: CDR1 SGHAT, CDR2 FQNNGV. Germline trimming cut 3 bases from V and 9 bases from J; bases unmatched to any gene: 8. The CDR3 region is CASSFPGQGALKAFF. The CDR3 DNA reads TGTGCCAGCAGCTTCCCGGGACAGGGGGCGTTGAAAGCTTTCTTT.

This clone occurred a few times. In the same sample, other DNA sequences code for this CDR3. The CDR3 region is CASSPRTGGTEAFF. The CDR3, as DNA: TGTGCCAGCAGCCCGCGGACAGGGGGCACTGAAGCTTTCTTT. The chain combines TRBV11-2 with TRBJ1-1; 10 nucleotides match TRBD1. CDR3 length: 14 residues. V lost 5 bases, J lost 4 bases, and 4 bases stayed unmatched. CDR1 SGHAT and CDR2 FQNNGV come from the germline V gene.

The CDR3 region is CASSLGGSLNEQFF. The DNA of the CDR3 is TGTGCCAGCAGCTTAGGCGGGAGTTTGAATGAGCAGTTCTTC. The gene calls are TRBV11-3 and TRBJ2-1, with TRBD2 identical over 7 bases. CDR3 length: 14 residues. The V and J ends lost 1 base and 7 bases, in that order; junction bases with no gene match: 4. Germline-derived CDR1 and CDR2 are SGHNT and YENEEA.

This clone occurred a few times. CDR3 nucleotide sequence: TGTGCCAGCAGTGGACAGGGTGGAGTCAATGAGCAGTTCTTC. Translating gives CASSGQGGVNEQFF. The chain combines TRBV6-4 with TRBJ2-1; 7 bases align to TRBD1. V shed 4 bases, J shed 6 bases, and the junction held 6 bases outside the gene matches. The length of the CDR3 is 14 residues. Germline V gene sequence: CDR1 MRHNA, CDR2 SNTAGT.